A single sample is the source of the 30 T cell receptor beta chains below, sequenced in a study of shared clonotypes between healthy human individuals (TCRdb year 2020). The library was generated by the immunoSEQ multiplex PCR assay. In TCRdb, the immuneACCESS table is reduced to in-frame sequences with V and J assigned. These tables do not hold every clone; where another copy was compared, an unresolved V gene accounts for under half, and the others remain unexplained. For this sample the table gives under 1 million clones, of which 90% to 95% were detected only once. The ten largest clones take up 20% to 30% of the sample. CD8 naive samples consisted of CD45RO-negative cells that were positively selected for CCR7, yielding a CD45RA+CCR7+ population without TemRA cells. Sequencing was done on a sample of naive CD8+ T cells sorted from blood. In the paper's terms, the cell subset or site label means: CD45RA+CCR7+. The receptor source for this set is a man in his thirties or forties in good health.

CDR3 sequence reads: CASSSPIGLQHYEQYF. The DNA for the CDR3 is TGTGCCAGCAGTTCCCCAATCGGACTGCAACACTACGAGCAGTACTTC. This sequence joins TRBV28 and TRBJ2-7; possible D gene TRBD2, 5 bases. The CDR3 length is 16 residues. The germline gives CDR1 MDHEN, CDR2 SYDVKM. V lost 4 bases and J lost 3, with 19 bases in between.

The chain employs TRBV6-1 and TRBJ2-7, with 10 positions matching TRBD1. Germline CDR1 and CDR2: MNHNS and SASEGT. This CDR3 has 14 amino acids. The V segment lost 6 bases and the J segment 4 bases; nucleotides outside the gene matches: 6. This CDR3 reads CASRSGQGWYEQYF. The DNA of the CDR3 is TGTGCCAGCAGGTCGGGACAGGGGTGGTACGAGCAGTACTTC.

This chain links TRBV30 with TRBJ1-2; 9 bases fit TRBD1. The CDR3 runs to 15 residues. Germline V gene lookup returns CDR1 GTSNPN and CDR2 SVGIG (reference sequence). V dropped 7 bases and J dropped 8; count of bases not matched to a gene: 17. DNA of the CDR3: TGTGCCTCCCCGGGACAGGGCCGCATAGGGGGGGGCTACACCTTC. Its protein product is CASPGQGRIGGGYTF.

V and J are TRBV4-1 and TRBJ1-1, with D tentatively TRBD1 (5 bases). Trimming took 4 bases from V and 0 from J, leaving 18 bases between them. The CDR3 sequence is 17 residues long. The V gene's germline CDR1 is MGHRA and CDR2 YSYEKL. The CDR3 DNA sequence: TGCGCCAGCAGCCCAACCACAGGCGGTATAATGAACACTGAAGCTTTCTTT. Protein sequence: CASSPTTGGIMNTEAFF.

The gene calls are TRBV29-1 and TRBJ2-7, with D maybe TRBD2 (6 bases). The CDR3 has 12 residues. Trimming cost V 1 base and J 6 bases, with 10 bases left between them. From germline, CDR1 is SQVTM and CDR2 ANQGSEA. The CDR3 protein is CSVEVGGTEQYF. In DNA form, the CDR3 reads TGCAGCGTTGAAGTTGGAGGGACCGAGCAGTACTTC.

The chain uses TRBV28 and TRBJ2-1; 9 bases line up with TRBD2. V was pared by 3 bases and J by 8 bases, with 2 bases of the junction left unmatched. Looked up from germline, CDR1 is MDHEN and CDR2 is SYDVKM. CDR3 length: 13 amino acids. The CDR3 sequence: CASSLGLADEQFF. In nucleotides, the CDR3 is TGTGCCAGCAGTTTGGGACTAGCCGATGAGCAGTTCTTC.

CDR3 in amino acids: CASSPAPGMNTEAFF. DNA of the CDR3: TGTGCCAGCTCACCAGCACCGGGGATGAACACTGAAGCTTTCTTT. The genes are TRBV18 and TRBJ1-1, with D hard to call. The V gene's germline CDR1 is KGHSH and CDR2 LQKENI. The length of the CDR3 is 15 residues. Trimming removed 2 bases from V and 0 bases from J, with 10 bases in between. Filled out from reference TRBV18 and TRBJ1-1, the complete variable domain reads NAGVMQNPRHLVRRRGQEARLRCSPMKGHSHVYWYRQLPEEGLKFMVYLQKENIIDESGMPKERFSAEFPKEGPSILRIQQVVRGDSAAYFCASSPAPGMNTEAFFGQGTRLTVV.

The chain employs TRBV27 and TRBJ1-1; unclear D gene. Trimming removed 8 bases from V and 1 base from J, with 11 bases in between. Germline CDR1 MNHEY, CDR2 SMNVEV (reference sequence). The CDR3 length is 13 residues. The CDR3 sequence: CASWTGKNTEAFF. In nucleotides, the CDR3 is TGTGCCAGCTGGACGGGCAAGAACACTGAAGCTTTCTTT.

The chain recombines TRBV7-6 with TRBJ1-1; 9 bases fit TRBD1. Looked up from germline, CDR1 is SGHVS and CDR2 is FNYEAQ. This CDR3 has 19 residues. V lost 4 bases and J lost 6; bases outside the gene matches: 21. In DNA, the CDR3 is TGTGCCAGCAGCTACATCACGACCACGCTTGGGACAGGGTTACCTGAAGCTTTCTTT. Translated: CASSYITTTLGTGLPEAFF.

The genes are TRBV9 and TRBJ2-1; 8 positions agree with TRBD2. Germline V CDR1 and CDR2: SGDLS, YYNGEE. The CDR3 sequence is 15 residues long. V lost 2 bases, J lost 5 bases, and 6 bases stayed unmatched. The CDR3 DNA follows: TGTGCCAGCAGCGTCTCGGGACTAGTTAACAATGAGCAGTTCTTC. This translates into CASSVSGLVNNEQFF.

The V and J genes are TRBV7-9 and TRBJ2-1, with 14 bases that match TRBD2. V was clipped by 1 base and J by 0 bases; unmatched bases: 5. The CDR3 covers 19 residues. Per the germline V gene, CDR1 is SEHNR and CDR2 is FQNEAQ (reference sequence). The CDR3 bases are TGTGCCAGCAGCTTAGAGGGGACTAGCGGGAGTCGCTCCTACAATGAGCAGTTCTTC. Amino acids: CASSLEGTSGSRSYNEQFF. Looking up the rest from reference TRBV7-9 and TRBJ2-1 gives the full variable domain: DTGVSQNPRHKITKRGQNVTFRCDPISEHNRLYWYRQTLGQGPEFLTYFQNEAQLEKSRLLSDRFSAERPKGSFSTLEIQRTEQGDSAMYLCASSLEGTSGSRSYNEQFFGPGTRLTVL.

This sequence joins TRBV4-3 and TRBJ2-1, with 7 bases aligning to TRBD2. Germline values: CDR1 LGHNA, CDR2 YSLEER. The CDR3 has 20 residues. J was trimmed by 0 bases and V by 1 base; bases with no gene match: 15. The CDR3 is CASSQVRTGWGRASYNEQFF. DNA for the CDR3: TGCGCCAGCAGCCAAGTCCGTACCGGCTGGGGGAGGGCCTCCTACAATGAGCAGTTCTTC.

This clone occurred a few times. The chain employs TRBV27 and TRBJ2-7, with D unclear. This CDR3 spans 10 amino acids. Germline loops: CDR1 MNHEY, CDR2 SMNVEV (reference sequence). V lost 4 bases, J lost 7 bases, and 5 bases lay in between. The CDR3 loop reads CASSSAEQYF. The CDR3 nucleotides are TGTGCCAGCAGTTCGGCTGAGCAGTACTTC.

The genes are TRBV7-9 and TRBJ2-6, with D possibly matching TRBD1 (5 bases). The CDR3 runs 17 residues. Trimming cost V 5 bases and J 4 bases, with 18 bases left between them. The germline CDR1 and CDR2 sequences are SEHNR and FQNEAQ (reference sequence). In DNA, the CDR3 is TGTGCCAGCAGCCCACCCTGGGGCAGTACGGGGGCCAACGTCCTGACTTTC. This sequence encodes CASSPPWGSTGANVLTF.

The genes are TRBV19 and TRBJ2-7, with 10 nucleotides matching TRBD1. CDR1 and CDR2 from the germline V gene are LNHDA and SQIVND (reference sequence). Trimming removed 5 bases from V and 1 base from J; junction bases left unmatched: 8. The CDR3 runs 16 residues. CDR3 DNA sequence: TGTGCCAGTAGTCCAACAGGGACAGGGGTATCCTACGAGCAGTACTTC. Translated: CASSPTGTGVSYEQYF. The full variable domain, rest sourced from reference TRBV19 and TRBJ2-7, is DGGITQSPKYLFRKEGQNVTLSCEQNLNHDAMYWYRQDPGQGLRLIYYSQIVNDFQKGDIAEGYSVSREKKESFPLTVTSAQKNPTAFYLCASSPTGTGVSYEQYFGPGTRLTVT.

The rearrangement links TRBV5-5 to TRBJ2-7; 11 bases match TRBD2. The germline gives CDR1 SGHKS, CDR2 YYEKEE (reference sequence). The CDR3 length is 15 residues. The V gene end was trimmed by 2 bases and the J gene end by 2 bases; junction bases not matched to a gene: 3. CDR3 protein: CASSFRLAGTYEQYF. Here the CDR3 DNA reads TGTGCCAGCAGCTTCCGACTAGCGGGGACCTACGAGCAGTACTTC.

The chain has TRBV14 and TRBJ2-1; 8 bases are a match to TRBD2. This CDR3 spans 15 amino acids. V lost 3 bases and J lost 7; bases outside the gene matches: 8. CDR1 is SGHDN and CDR2 is FVKESK in the germline V gene. The CDR3 loop is CASSQTSGSPNEQFF. The CDR3 nucleotides read TGTGCCAGCAGCCAGACGAGCGGGAGCCCGAATGAGCAGTTCTTC.

V gene TRBV10-1 combines with J gene TRBJ2-1; 12 nucleotides match TRBD2. This CDR3 comprises 15 residues. Germline trimming cut 5 bases from V and 4 bases from J; bases unmatched to any gene: 3. The V gene's germline CDR1 is WNHNN and CDR2 SYGVQD (reference sequence). As DNA, the CDR3 is TGCGCCAGCAGTTCCGGGACTAGCGGGTACAATGAGCAGTTCTTC. This encodes CASSSGTSGYNEQFF.

The J gene is TRBJ2-1, the V gene TRBV5-6, with D perhaps matching TRBD1 or TRBD2 (5 bases each). The CDR3 has 14 residues. The V end lost 0 bases, the J end lost 4 bases, and 8 bases lay between the germline ends. Germline loops: CDR1 SGHDT, CDR2 YYEEEE. The DNA for the CDR3 is TGTGCCAGCAGCTTGGAGGGACCTTACAATGAGCAGTTCTTC. Its translation: CASSLEGPYNEQFF. The full variable domain, rest sourced from reference TRBV5-6 and TRBJ2-1, is DAGVTQSPTHLIKTRGQQVTLRCSPKSGHDTVSWYQQALGQGPQFIFQYYEEEERQRGNFPDRFSGHQFPNYSSELNVNALLLGDSALYLCASSLEGPYNEQFFGPGTRLTVL.

V usage is TRBV18 and J usage is TRBJ2-5, with TRBD2 matching 13 bases. The germline V gene encodes CDR1 KGHSH and CDR2 LQKENI. This CDR3 contains 15 residues. V shed 5 bases and J 4 bases; nucleotides not matched to a gene: 4. In DNA, the CDR3 is TGTGCCAGCTCAATTACTAGCGGGAGGGGAGAGACCCAGTACTTC. Translating it yields CASSITSGRGETQYF.

This sequence joins TRBV9 and TRBJ2-1; maybe TRBD2 (6 bases). Germline V CDR1 and CDR2: SGDLS, YYNGEE. Trimming shortened V by 4 bases and J by 8 bases, and 16 bases separated the two germline ends. This CDR3 is built from 14 residues. Here the CDR3 DNA reads TGTGCCAGCAGCCCCTTTAGCCGGGAGTATGAGCAGTTCTTC. This sequence encodes CASSPFSREYEQFF. Together with reference TRBV9 and TRBJ2-1, the CDR3 gives the full variable domain: DSGVTQTPKHLITATGQRVTLRCSPRSGDLSVYWYQQSLDQGLQFLIQYYNGEERAKGNILERFSAQQFPDLHSELNLSSLELGDSALYFCASSPFSREYEQFFGPGTRLTVL.

CDR3 nucleotide sequence: TGTGCCAGACAGGGCTCCGCTTACGAGCAGTACTTC. Residues: CARQGSAYEQYF. J is TRBJ2-7 and V is TRBV21-1; TRBD1, the table's D call, lacks a check against the DNA. TRBV21-1 represents a pseudogene. The CDR3 has 12 residues.

Concerning this clone: The sample carries other DNA sequences with the same CDR3. V is TRBV15 and J is TRBJ1-5; TRBD1 aligns across 9 bases. The length of the CDR3 is 15 residues. J lost 4 bases, V lost 3 bases, and 4 bases had no gene match. Germline V gene sequence: CDR1 LNHNV, CDR2 YYDKDF (reference sequence). CDR3 amino acids: CATSRDRGRNQPQHF. DNA of the CDR3: TGTGCCACCAGCAGGGACAGGGGACGGAATCAGCCCCAGCATTTT.

This clone was observed once. The chain uses TRBV21-1 and TRBJ2-1; the DNA was not compared with TRBD2, the D call given in the table. TRBV21-1 has pseudogene status. CDR3 length equals 18 residues. The CDR3 region has the DNA TGTGCCAGCAGCAAAGCACTAAAGGGACTAGTCAACGTAAATGAGCAGTTCTTC. It specifies CASSKALKGLVNVNEQFF.

This clone was seen just once. The chain has TRBV2 and TRBJ2-1, with D possibly matching TRBD2 (6 bases). Germline V CDR1 and CDR2: SNHLY, FYNNEI. The V end was cut by 8 bases, the J end by 3 bases, with 11 bases between. The CDR3 has 13 amino acids. CDR3 nucleotides: TGTGCCAGCCTAGCGCCTCTCTACAATGAGCAGTTCTTC. Translation: CASLAPLYNEQFF.

The V and J genes are TRBV30 and TRBJ2-5, with 10 positions matching TRBD2. V trimming: 5 bases; J trimming: 2 bases; junction bases outside the gene matches: 8. The CDR3 spans 15 residues. CDR1 is GTSNPN and CDR2 is SVGIG in the germline V gene (reference sequence). CDR3 nucleotide sequence: TGTGCCTGGGGAAGCGGACTAGCGGTACAAGAGACCCAGTACTTC. This gives the protein CAWGSGLAVQETQYF.

The rearrangement joins TRBV7-8 to TRBJ1-5; the D gene is possibly TRBD1 (5 bases). The CDR3 is 15 residues long. V was shortened by 5 bases and J by 5 bases, with 16 bases between the two germline ends. Germline V gene lookup returns CDR1 SGHVS and CDR2 FQNEAQ. CDR3 nucleotide sequence: TGTGCCAGCAGCGTATACAGGCGGGGCGATCAGCCCCAGCATTTT. The encoded protein is CASSVYRRGDQPQHF.

This rearrangement joins TRBV30 to TRBJ1-2; tentatively, D is TRBD1 (6 bases). The V end was cut by 0 bases, the J end by 5 bases, with 10 bases between. The CDR3 totals 13 residues. CDR1 and CDR2 (germline): GTSNPN, SVGIG (reference sequence). This CDR3 reads CAWSVQGGYGYTF. The CDR3 region has the DNA TGTGCCTGGAGTGTACAGGGTGGTTATGGCTACACCTTC.

The CDR3 nucleotides are TGTGCCAGCAGCTTAGTGGCCGTGAGCACTGAAGCTTTCTTT. This encodes CASSLVAVSTEAFF. The V and J genes are TRBV7-6 and TRBJ1-1; D gene unclear. CDR3 length equals 14 residues. The ends were cut back, 1 base at V and 4 bases at J, with 10 bases in the middle. Germline values: CDR1 SGHVS, CDR2 FNYEAQ.

V and J are TRBV4-1 and TRBJ1-2; D gene unclear. This CDR3 is built from 18 residues. The germline V gene has CDR1 MGHRA and CDR2 YSYEKL. Trimming removed 0 bases at V and 0 bases at J, with 17 bases between. In DNA, the CDR3 is TGCGCCAGCAGCCAAGATAGGACGGAAGTCTTAACTAACTATGGCTACACCTTC. Protein: CASSQDRTEVLTNYGYTF.